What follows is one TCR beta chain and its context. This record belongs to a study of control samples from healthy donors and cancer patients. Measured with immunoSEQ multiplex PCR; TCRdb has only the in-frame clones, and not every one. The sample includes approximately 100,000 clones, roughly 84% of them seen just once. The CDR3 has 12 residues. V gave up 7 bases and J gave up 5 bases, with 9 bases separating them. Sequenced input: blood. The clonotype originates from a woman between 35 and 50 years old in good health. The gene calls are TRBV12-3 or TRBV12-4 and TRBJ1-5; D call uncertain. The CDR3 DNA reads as TGTGCCAGCACTTTTGGGGATCAGCCCCAGCATTTT. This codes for CASTFGDQPQHF.